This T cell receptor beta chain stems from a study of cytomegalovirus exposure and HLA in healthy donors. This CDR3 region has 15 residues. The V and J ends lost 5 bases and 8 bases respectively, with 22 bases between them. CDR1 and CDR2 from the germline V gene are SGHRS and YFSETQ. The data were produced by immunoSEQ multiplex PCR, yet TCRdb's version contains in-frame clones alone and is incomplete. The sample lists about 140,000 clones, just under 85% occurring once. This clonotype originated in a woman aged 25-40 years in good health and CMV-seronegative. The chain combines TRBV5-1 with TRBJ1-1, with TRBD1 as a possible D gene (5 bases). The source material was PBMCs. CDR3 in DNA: TGCGCCAGCAGAATACAAGGGGAACTCAACTCCGAAGCTTTCTTT. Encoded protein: CASRIQGELNSEAFF.